The rows below give T cell receptor beta chains drawn from one sample of a study of blood T cell repertoires in COVID-19. Assay used: immunoSEQ multiplex PCR; TCRdb lists only in-frame clones, some missing. The sample has more than 200,000 clones; about 90% are singletons. Source material: peripheral blood. The receptors shown here come from a man aged 25-45 years with COVID-19, enrolled during active disease. CDR3s include the opening cysteine and the closing phenylalanine or tryptophan. The order of the fields is clone size, V gene, J gene, D gene, CDR3 DNA, CDR3 protein. The D gene is left open where the match is weak. Clone size is shown for a subset of rows, as once, few, many or a class of expanded clone.

NA	TRBV5-1	TRBJ1-2	TRBD1	TGCGCCAGCAGCTCACAGGGGAGAGGTGTCTACACCTTC	CASSSQGRGVYTF
NA	TRBV12-3/TRBV12-4	TRBJ2-5	NA	TGTGCCAGCAGTTTAATGAGCGGGCAGCACTTC	CASSLMSGQHF
NA	TRBV5-4	TRBJ1-1	NA	TGTGCCAGCAGCTTGGGGGCGGGGGCGTTGAACACTGAAGCTTTCTTT	CASSLGAGALNTEAFF
NA	TRBV27	TRBJ2-1	TRBD1	TGTGCCAGCAGTTCAACCGGGACAGGGCTAATCAATGAGCAGTTCTTC	CASSSTGTGLINEQFF
few	TRBV11-2	TRBJ2-5	NA	TGTGCCAGCAGCCATCCTAGCGTCGGGGAGAAGACCCAGTACTTC	CASSHPSVGEKTQYF
NA	TRBV6-5	TRBJ2-2	NA	TGTGCCAGCAGTTACTCCGGGATGGGCGGGGAGCTGTTTTTT	CASSYSGMGGELFF
NA	TRBV19	TRBJ2-2	NA	TGTGCCAGTAGTCCGGTACAGGAGTCCACCGGGGAGCTGTTTTTT	CASSPVQESTGELFF
NA	TRBV7-2	TRBJ1-6	NA	TGTGCCAGCAGCCTTAGTTCACCCCTCCACTTT	CASSLSSPLHF
NA	TRBV19	TRBJ2-4	NA	TGTGCCAGTAGTATAAGGGGCTACCAAAACATTCAGTACTTC	CASSIRGYQNIQYF
NA	TRBV10-3	TRBJ1-2	NA	TGTGCCATCAGTGAGTCTACGGACTATGGCTACACCTTC	CAISESTDYGYTF
NA	TRBV6-2/TRBV6-3	TRBJ1-2	TRBD1	TGTGCCAGCAGTTATTCAGGACAGGGTCCCTATGGCTACACCTTC	CASSYSGQGPYGYTF
NA	TRBV4-3	TRBJ1-1	NA	TGCGCCAGCAGCCCGGGGCTCCAGGGGCCTCCCACTGAAGCTTTCTTT	CASSPGLQGPPTEAFF
NA	TRBV4-1	TRBJ1-2	TRBD1	TGCGCCAGCAGCCAACCGGGACAGGGGGGCTACACCTTC	CASSQPGQGGYTF
NA	TRBV6-6	TRBJ2-3	NA	TGTGCCAGCAGCGCTGACTGGAGATCTAGCACAGATACGCAGTATTTT	CASSADWRSSTDTQYF
NA	TRBV7-9	TRBJ2-6	NA	TGTGCCAGCACCTGGGTGGGAGCTGGGGCCAACGTCCTGACTTTC	CASTWVGAGANVLTF
NA	TRBV5-3	TRBJ1-1	NA	TGTGCCAGACACGGAGAGGGGGAAGACACTGAAGCTTTCTTT	CARHGEGEDTEAFF
NA	TRBV6-5	TRBJ1-1	TRBD1	TGTGCCAGCAGTTTGTCCGGGACAGGAACAAGGGAAGCTTTCTTT	CASSLSGTGTREAFF
NA	TRBV25-1	TRBJ1-2	NA	TGTGCCAGCAGTGGCGGCACTTACTATGGCTACACCTTC	CASSGGTYYGYTF
NA	TRBV28	TRBJ1-1	NA	TGTGCCAGCAGTTTCCCCCCGGGGGAGGAGAGCACTGAAGCTTTCTTT	CASSFPPGEESTEAFF
NA	TRBV2	TRBJ2-3	TRBD2	TGTGCCAGCAGTGCGCGGACTAGCGGGGGAGATACGCAGTATTTT	CASSARTSGGDTQYF
NA	TRBV28	TRBJ1-2	NA	TGTGCCAGCAGTTCGCCGGACAGATACTATGGCTACACCTTC	CASSSPDRYYGYTF
NA	TRBV6-5	TRBJ2-1	NA	TGTGCCAGCAGCCGCGGACTCATAAAATACAATGAGCAGTTCTTC	CASSRGLIKYNEQFF
NA	TRBV7-8	TRBJ1-3	TRBD1	TGTGCCAGCAGCTTAACCCGGGACAGCCCAGAAAATGGAAACACCATATATTTT	CASSLTRDSPENGNTIYF
NA	TRBV5-1	TRBJ2-1	NA	TGCGCCAGCAGCTTGCCCTCCCAGGGCTCCTACAATGAGCAGTTCTTC	CASSLPSQGSYNEQFF
once	TRBV7-3	TRBJ2-3	TRBD2	TGTGCCAGCAGCTTATCCGGGACTAGGACAGATACGCAGTATTTT	CASSLSGTRTDTQYF
NA	TRBV19	TRBJ2-7	TRBD2	TGTGCCAGTAGCCTAGCGGGAGGGACCTACGAGCAGTACTTC	CASSLAGGTYEQYF
NA	TRBV3-1/TRBV3-2	TRBJ1-2	NA	TGTGCCAGCAGCCAAGGGACAGACTATGGCTACACCTTC	CASSQGTDYGYTF
NA	TRBV12-5	TRBJ1-1	TRBD1	TGTGCTAGTGGTCTAGGGGACAGGGGGCCTACTGAAGCTTTCTTT	CASGLGDRGPTEAFF
NA	TRBV6-2/TRBV6-3	TRBJ2-7	NA	TGTGCCAGCAGTTACTATTCAAACTACGAGCAGTACTTC	CASSYYSNYEQYF
NA	TRBV7-3	TRBJ2-1	TRBD2	TGTGCCAGCAGCCTACTAGCGGGAGGGAGCAATGAGCAGTTCTTC	CASSLLAGGSNEQFF
NA	TRBV5-1	TRBJ2-1	TRBD2	TGCGCCAGCAGCTTGGAAAATAGCGGGGGGGCCTTGGCTGAGCAGTTCTTC	CASSLENSGGALAEQFF
NA	TRBV9	TRBJ1-2	NA	TGTGCCAGCAGCGTAGTTGGCAGTCTCTATGGCTACACCTTC	CASSVVGSLYGYTF
NA	TRBV9	TRBJ1-1	NA	TGTGCCAGCAGCGTAGGGATAAGACAGATAAACACTGAAGCTTTCTTT	CASSVGIRQINTEAFF
NA	TRBV5-4	TRBJ2-2	NA	TGTGCCAGCAGCCTGACAGGTCCGGCTCGACCCGGGGAGCTGTTTTTT	CASSLTGPARPGELFF
NA	TRBV27	TRBJ2-1	TRBD2	TGTGCCAGCAGTTTATGGGCTAGCGGGGGGTTAAAGCAGTTCTTC	CASSLWASGGLKQFF
NA	TRBV5-4	TRBJ1-5	NA	TGTGCCAGCAGCTTGGACGGAGGCCATCAGCCCCAGCATTTT	CASSLDGGHQPQHF
few	TRBV28	TRBJ2-2	NA	TGTGCCAGCAGTTTAGGGGACAAAGGGGGTGCCGGGGAGCTGTTTTTT	CASSLGDKGGAGELFF
NA	TRBV20-1	TRBJ2-1	TRBD2	TGCAGTGCTAGTCGTTCCGGGACTAGCTCCTACAATGAGCAGTTCTTC	CSASRSGTSSYNEQFF
NA	TRBV28	TRBJ1-1	NA	TGTGCCAGCAGTCCTTGGACAGAGATGAACACTGAAGCTTTCTTT	CASSPWTEMNTEAFF
many	TRBV4-1	TRBJ1-5	NA	TGCGCCAGCAGCCAAGTCGGGCGGGAGGCCAAGGGCAATCAGCCCCAGCATTTT	CASSQVGREAKGNQPQHF